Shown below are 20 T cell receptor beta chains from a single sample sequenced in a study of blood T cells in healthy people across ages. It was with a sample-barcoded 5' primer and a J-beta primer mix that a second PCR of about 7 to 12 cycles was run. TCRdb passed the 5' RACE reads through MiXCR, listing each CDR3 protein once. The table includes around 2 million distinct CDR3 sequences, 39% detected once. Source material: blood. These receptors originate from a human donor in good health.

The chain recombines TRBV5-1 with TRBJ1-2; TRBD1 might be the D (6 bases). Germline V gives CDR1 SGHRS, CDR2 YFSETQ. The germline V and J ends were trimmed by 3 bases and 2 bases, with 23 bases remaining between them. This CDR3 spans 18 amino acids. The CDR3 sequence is CASSSERDIYSRNYGYTF. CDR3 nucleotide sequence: TGCGCCAGCAGCTCGGAACGGGACATTTACAGTCGAAACTATGGCTACACCTTC.

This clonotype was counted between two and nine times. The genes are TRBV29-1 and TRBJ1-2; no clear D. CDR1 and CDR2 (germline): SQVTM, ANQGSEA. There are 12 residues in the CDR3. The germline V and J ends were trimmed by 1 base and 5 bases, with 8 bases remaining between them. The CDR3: CSVEATPYGYTF. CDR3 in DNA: TGCAGCGTTGAAGCGACTCCATATGGCTACACCTTC.

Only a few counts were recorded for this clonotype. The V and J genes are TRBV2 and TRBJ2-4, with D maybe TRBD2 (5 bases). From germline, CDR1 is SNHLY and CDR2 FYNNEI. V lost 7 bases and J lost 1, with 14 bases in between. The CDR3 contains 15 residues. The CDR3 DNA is TGTGCCAGCATAAGAAACACGGGGGCCAAAAACATTCAGTACTTC. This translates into CASIRNTGAKNIQYF.

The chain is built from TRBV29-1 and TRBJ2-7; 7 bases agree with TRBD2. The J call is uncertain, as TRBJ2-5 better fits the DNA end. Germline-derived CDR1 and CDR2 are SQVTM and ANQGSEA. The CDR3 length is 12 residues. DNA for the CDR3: TGCAGCTCGCGACTAGCCGGGGAGACCCAGTACTTC. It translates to CSSRLAGETQYF.

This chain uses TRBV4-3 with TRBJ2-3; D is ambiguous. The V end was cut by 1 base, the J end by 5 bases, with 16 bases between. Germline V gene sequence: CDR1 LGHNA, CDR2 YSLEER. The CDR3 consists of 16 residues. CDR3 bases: TGCGCCAGCAGCCAAGGCCCATCCAGGAGAGGAGATACGCAGTATTTT. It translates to CASSQGPSRRGDTQYF.

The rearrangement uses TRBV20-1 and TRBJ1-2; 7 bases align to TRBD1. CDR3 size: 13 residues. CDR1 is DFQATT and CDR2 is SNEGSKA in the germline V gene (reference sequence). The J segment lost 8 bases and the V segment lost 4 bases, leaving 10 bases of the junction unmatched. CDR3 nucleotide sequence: TGCAGTGCTATACGACAGGGAACGGGAGGCTACACCTTC. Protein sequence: CSAIRQGTGGYTF.

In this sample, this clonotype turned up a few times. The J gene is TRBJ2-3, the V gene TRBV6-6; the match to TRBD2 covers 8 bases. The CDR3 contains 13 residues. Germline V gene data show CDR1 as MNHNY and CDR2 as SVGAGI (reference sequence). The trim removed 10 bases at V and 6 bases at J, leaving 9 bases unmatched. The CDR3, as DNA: TGTGCCACCCTCTTCGGGAGGGGCGATACGCAGTATTTT. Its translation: CATLFGRGDTQYF.

CDR3 protein: CASSQGQGGAGAGELFF. CDR3 DNA: TGCGCCAGCAGCCAAGGTCAAGGGGGGGCCGGAGCCGGGGAGCTGTTTTTT. V and J are TRBV4-1 and TRBJ2-2; a possible D gene is TRBD2 (7 bases). CDR1 MGHRA and CDR2 YSYEKL come from the germline V gene. V gave up 1 base and J gave up 6 bases, with 18 bases separating them. CDR3 size: 17 residues.

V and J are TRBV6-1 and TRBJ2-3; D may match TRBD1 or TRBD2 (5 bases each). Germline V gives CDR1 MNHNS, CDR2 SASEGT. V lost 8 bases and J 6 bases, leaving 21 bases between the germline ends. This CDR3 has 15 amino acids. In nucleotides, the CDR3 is TGTGCCAGCCCGAACCTTCGGGGCGATAGGGATACGCAGTATTTT. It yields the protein CASPNLRGDRDTQYF.

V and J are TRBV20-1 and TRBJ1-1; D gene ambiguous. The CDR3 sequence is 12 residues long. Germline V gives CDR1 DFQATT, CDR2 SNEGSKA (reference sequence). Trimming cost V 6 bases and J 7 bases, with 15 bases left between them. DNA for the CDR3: TGCAGTGCAGGCGGGATAGTCAGTGAAGCTTTCTTT. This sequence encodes CSAGGIVSEAFF.

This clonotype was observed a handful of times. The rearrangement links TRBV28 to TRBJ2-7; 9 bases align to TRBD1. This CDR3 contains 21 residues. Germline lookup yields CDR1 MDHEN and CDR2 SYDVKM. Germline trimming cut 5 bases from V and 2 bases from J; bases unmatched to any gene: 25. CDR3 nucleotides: TGTGCCAGCAGTGAGGGGGGGTATGGGGGACAGGGAAGTCCACGAACCTACGAGCAGTACTTC. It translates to CASSEGGYGGQGSPRTYEQYF.

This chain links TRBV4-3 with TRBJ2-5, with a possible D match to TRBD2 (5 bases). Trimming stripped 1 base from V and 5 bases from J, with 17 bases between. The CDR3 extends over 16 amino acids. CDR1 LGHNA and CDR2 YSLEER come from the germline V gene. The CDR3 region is CASSQGPPTPGETQYF. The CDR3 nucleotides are TGCGCCAGCAGCCAAGGCCCGCCAACTCCGGGGGAGACCCAGTACTTC.

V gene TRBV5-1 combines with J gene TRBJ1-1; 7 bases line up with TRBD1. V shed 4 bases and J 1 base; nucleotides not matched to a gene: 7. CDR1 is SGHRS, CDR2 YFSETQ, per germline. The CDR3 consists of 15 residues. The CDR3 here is CASSAGTARNTEAFF. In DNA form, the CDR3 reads TGCGCCAGCAGCGCGGGGACAGCGCGGAACACTGAAGCTTTCTTT.

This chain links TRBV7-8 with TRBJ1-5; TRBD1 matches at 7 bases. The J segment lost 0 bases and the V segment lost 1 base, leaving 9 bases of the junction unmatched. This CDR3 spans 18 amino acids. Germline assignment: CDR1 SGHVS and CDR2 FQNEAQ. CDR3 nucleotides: TGTGCCAGCAGCTTAGTAGGGACAGATAGTTATAGCAATCAGCCCCAGCATTTT. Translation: CASSLVGTDSYSNQPQHF.

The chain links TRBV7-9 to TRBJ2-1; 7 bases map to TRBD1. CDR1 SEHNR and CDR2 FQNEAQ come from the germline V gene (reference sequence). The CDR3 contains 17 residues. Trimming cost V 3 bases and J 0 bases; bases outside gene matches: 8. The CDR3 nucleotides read TGTGCCAGCAGCTTCTACTGGACAGGTTTCTCCTACAATGAGCAGTTCTTC. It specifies CASSFYWTGFSYNEQFF.

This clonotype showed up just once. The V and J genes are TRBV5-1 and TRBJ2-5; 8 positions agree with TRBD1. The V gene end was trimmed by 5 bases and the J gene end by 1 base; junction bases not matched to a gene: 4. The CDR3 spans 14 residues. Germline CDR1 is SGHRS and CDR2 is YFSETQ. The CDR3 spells CASRATGGQETQYF. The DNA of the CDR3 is TGCGCCAGCAGAGCTACAGGGGGCCAAGAGACCCAGTACTTC.

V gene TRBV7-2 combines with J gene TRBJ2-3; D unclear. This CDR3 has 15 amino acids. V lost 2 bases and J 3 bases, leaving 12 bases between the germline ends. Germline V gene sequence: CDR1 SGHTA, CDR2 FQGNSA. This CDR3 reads CASSLWAGGTDTQYF. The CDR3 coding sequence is TGTGCCAGCAGCTTATGGGCAGGTGGGACAGATACGCAGTATTTT.

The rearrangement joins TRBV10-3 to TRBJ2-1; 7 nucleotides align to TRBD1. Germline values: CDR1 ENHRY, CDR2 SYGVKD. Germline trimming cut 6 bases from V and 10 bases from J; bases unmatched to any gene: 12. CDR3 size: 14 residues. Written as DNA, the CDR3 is TGTGCCATCAGCCTACAACAGGGGAACTACGAGCAGTTCTTC. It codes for CAISLQQGNYEQFF.

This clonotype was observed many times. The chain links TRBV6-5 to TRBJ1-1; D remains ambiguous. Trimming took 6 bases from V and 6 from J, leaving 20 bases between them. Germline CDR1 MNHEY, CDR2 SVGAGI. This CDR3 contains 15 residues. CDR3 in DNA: TGTGCCAGCAGCCACGGGCGTCGGGCGGAACCTGAAGCTTTCTTT. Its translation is CASSHGRRAEPEAFF.

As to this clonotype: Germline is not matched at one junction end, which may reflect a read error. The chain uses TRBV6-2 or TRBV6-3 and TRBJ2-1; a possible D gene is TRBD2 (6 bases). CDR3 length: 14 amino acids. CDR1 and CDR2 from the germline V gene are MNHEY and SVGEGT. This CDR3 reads CANSLWGVVDEQFF. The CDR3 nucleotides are TGTGCCAACAGTCTTTGGGGGGTCGTCGATGAGCAGTTCTTC.